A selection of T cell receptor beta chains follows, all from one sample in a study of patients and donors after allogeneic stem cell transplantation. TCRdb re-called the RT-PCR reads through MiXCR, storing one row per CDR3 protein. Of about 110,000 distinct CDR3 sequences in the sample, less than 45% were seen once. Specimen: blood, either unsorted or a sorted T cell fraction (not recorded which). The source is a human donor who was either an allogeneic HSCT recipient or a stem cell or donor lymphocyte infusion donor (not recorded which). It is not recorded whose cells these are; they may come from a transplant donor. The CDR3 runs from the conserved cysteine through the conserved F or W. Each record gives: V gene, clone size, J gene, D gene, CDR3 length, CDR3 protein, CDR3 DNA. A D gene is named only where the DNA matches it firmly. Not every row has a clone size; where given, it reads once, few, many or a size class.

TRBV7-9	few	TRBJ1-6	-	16	CASSLAGPGRNSPLHF	TGTGCCAGCAGCTTAGCGGGACCGGGGAGGAATTCACCCCTCCACTTT
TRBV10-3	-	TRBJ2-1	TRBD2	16	CAISESGRGSYNEQFF	TGTGCCATCAGTGAGTCAGGGAGGGGCTCTTACAATGAGCAGTTCTTC
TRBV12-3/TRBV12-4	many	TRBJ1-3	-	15	CASSFFGHGGNTIYF	TGTGCCAGCAGTTTTTTCGGTCACGGTGGAAACACCATATATTTT
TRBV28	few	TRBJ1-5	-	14	CASSLGRLNQPQHF	TGTGCCAGCAGTTTGGGCAGGCTCAATCAGCCCCAGCATTTT
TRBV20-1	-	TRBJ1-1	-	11	CSARYRTEAFF	TGCAGTGCTAGATATCGGACTGAAGCTTTCTTT
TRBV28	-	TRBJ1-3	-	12	CASSLRRDTIYF	TGTGCCAGCAGTTTAAGGAGAGACACCATATATTTT
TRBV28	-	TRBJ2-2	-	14	CASRVGGLAGELFF	TGTGCCAGCAGGGTAGGGGGTCTTGCCGGGGAGCTGTTTTTT
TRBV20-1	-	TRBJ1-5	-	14	CSARYWVRNQPQHF	TGCAGTGCTAGATACTGGGTTAGGAATCAGCCCCAGCATTTT
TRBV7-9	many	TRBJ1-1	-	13	CASRLEANTEAFF	TGTGCCAGCAGGCTAGAGGCTAACACTGAAGCTTTCTTT
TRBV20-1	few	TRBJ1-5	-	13	CSASWGGNQPQHF	TGCAGTGCTAGCTGGGGTGGCAATCAGCCCCAGCATTTT
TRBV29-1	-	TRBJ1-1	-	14	CSVFLSGDYTEAFF	TGCAGCGTTTTCCTCTCGGGGGATTACACTGAAGCTTTCTTT
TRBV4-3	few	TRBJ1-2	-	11	CASSQKNSYTF	TGCGCCAGCAGCCAAAAGAACAGTTACACCTTC
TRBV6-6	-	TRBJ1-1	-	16	CASSYGGPTGDTEAFF	TGTGCCAGCAGTTACGGTGGTCCCACTGGGGACACTGAAGCTTTCTTT
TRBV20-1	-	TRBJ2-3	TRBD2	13	CSASGRSADTQYF	TGCAGTGCTAGCGGGAGGAGTGCAGATACGCAGTATTTT
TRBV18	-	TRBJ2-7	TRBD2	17	CASSPNLAGGTSYEQYF	TGTGCCAGCTCACCTAACTTAGCGGGAGGGACCTCCTACGAGCAGTACTTC
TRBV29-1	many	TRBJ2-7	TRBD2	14	CSVKAGTRGYEQYF	TGCAGCGTTAAGGCCGGGACTAGAGGCTACGAGCAGTACTTC
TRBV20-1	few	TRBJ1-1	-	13	CSASRGRATEAFF	TGCAGTGCTAGTCGGGGGCGGGCCACTGAAGCTTTCTTT
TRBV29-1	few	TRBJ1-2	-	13	CSVQGRIEDGYTF	TGCAGCGTACAGGGTAGAATTGAGGATGGCTACACCTTC
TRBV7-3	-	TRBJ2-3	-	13	CASSLNFPDTQYF	TGTGCCAGCAGCTTAAATTTTCCAGATACGCAGTATTTT
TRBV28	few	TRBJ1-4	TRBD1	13	CASSRDRNEKLFF	TGTGCCAGCAGTCGGGACAGAAATGAAAAACTGTTTTTT
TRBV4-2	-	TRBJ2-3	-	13	CASSPKYTDTQYF	TGTGCCAGCAGCCCGAAGTACACAGATACGCAGTATTTT
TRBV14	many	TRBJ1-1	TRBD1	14	CASSLETGVTEAFF	TGTGCCAGCAGCCTTGAGACAGGGGTAACTGAAGCTTTCTTT
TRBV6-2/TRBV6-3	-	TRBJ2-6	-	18	CASSPYVGIYSGANVLTF	TGTGCCAGCAGCCCCTACGTGGGCATCTACTCTGGGGCCAACGTCCTGACTTTC
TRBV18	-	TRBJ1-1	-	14	CASSPTAVLTQAFF	TGTGCCAGCTCACCAACCGCGGTCCTAACGCAAGCTTTCTTT
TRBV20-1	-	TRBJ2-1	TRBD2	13	CSAGLAVYNEQFF	TGCAGTGCTGGACTAGCGGTATACAATGAGCAGTTCTTC
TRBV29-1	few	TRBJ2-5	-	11	CSSRSGETQYF	TGCAGCTCCAGATCGGGAGAGACCCAGTACTTC
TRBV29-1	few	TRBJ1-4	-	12	CSVRTTNEKLFF	TGCAGCGTTCGGACAACTAATGAAAAACTGTTTTTT